One TCR beta chain is described in this entry. In its sample, this clonotype was seen many times. The target of this receptor is not known. Base qualities are not recorded, but no much larger clone differs from it by a single base. At the junction V is shortened by 6 bases and J by 5 bases, with 20 bases in between. The CDR3 goes from the cysteine to the phenylalanine over 15 residues. Only the CDR3 region is kept as DNA, spanning 45 bases read in frame from base 1. The germline V gene (reference sequence) yields SEHNR for CDR1 and FQNEAQ for CDR2. This specimen belongs to a study of T-cell reconstitution after alpha-beta-depleted transplantation in children (TCRdb year 2016). Describing the broader study: Using TCR repertoire profiling, the study followed T-cell immune reconstitution in a quantitative way in children after TCRalphabeta/CD19-depleted allogeneic hematopoietic cell transplantation.

The intended sense of this specimen's treatment or condition label: allogeneic hematopoietic cell transplantation with graft depleted of TCRalphabeta T cells and CD19 B cells. The transplant recipients were children given TCRalphabeta/CD19-depleted allogeneic hematopoietic cell grafts. The method behind the library was PCR. Instrument used: Illumina HiSeq 2500. To normalize quantification of the TCRbeta repertoire, the TCR libraries were built with molecular barcoding that relied on unique molecular identifiers. Using fastp trimming at Q25 and MiXCR clonotype assembly, TCRdb reanalyzed the public sequencing data and kept in-frame beta chains. Each CDR3 protein appears once, grouped with its most common genes and DNA. This sample holds around 800,000 distinct CDR3 sequences; 15% to 20% were observed only once. The leading ten clones occupy approximately 5% of the sample. Points the paper makes about the study in general: Hyperexpanded clone frequencies declined over subsequent months; after one year, T-cell counts and TCRbeta diversity were mostly attributed to newly produced T cells. About two months after transplant, the apparently early recovery of alphabetaT-cell counts reportedly depended on just several hundred clones that had expanded rapidly and came from non-depleted graft cells. In some patients, the high TCRbeta diversity seen at day 60 was put down to recipient T cells and intrathymic progenitors that had survived conditioning.

This chain joins TRBV7-9 to TRBJ2-7; the D call is possibly TRBD1 or TRBD2, each sharing 5 bases. The source was PBMCs, mostly from graft donor cells, collected 360 days after TCRalphabeta/CD19-depleted stem cell transplant. This receptor was obtained from a male patient aged 10 to 17 who had a stem cell transplant for acute lymphoblastic leukemia, so the T cells may come from the graft donor. The DNA reads TGTGCCAGCAGGTACTACAGGACTCCTCAGGACGAGCAGTACTTC. Translated, this gives CASRYYRTPQDEQYF.